The subject of this entry is one T cell receptor (beta chain). TCRdb re-called the RACE reads through MiXCR, storing one row per CDR3 protein. The sample consists of 100,000 to 150,000 distinct CDR3 sequences, approximately 10% of them appearing once. The data derive from a study of human T cells and chemical hapten exposure. Study-level information: Alopecia areata, totalis and universalis patients, mostly female, were included.

This CDR3 comprises 13 residues. V lost 6 bases, J lost 4 bases, and 6 bases stayed unmatched. Time point noted: patch test 3, about 24 weeks after DPC sensitization. Treatment: therapeutic diphenylcyclopropenone sensitization with weekly scalp DPC. This chain connects TRBV12-3 or TRBV12-4 to TRBJ2-7; TRBD2 aligns across 7 bases. The sample in question was whole blood, obtained in connection with sensitization to the hapten diphenylcyclopropenone (DPC). The TCR comes from a woman in her forties or fifties with alopecia areata. Some clones in this sample may be carry-over from other donors' samples. CDR3 loop: CASRPGGMYEQYF. CDR3 nucleotides: TGTGCCAGCAGACCGGGGGGTATGTACGAGCAGTACTTC.